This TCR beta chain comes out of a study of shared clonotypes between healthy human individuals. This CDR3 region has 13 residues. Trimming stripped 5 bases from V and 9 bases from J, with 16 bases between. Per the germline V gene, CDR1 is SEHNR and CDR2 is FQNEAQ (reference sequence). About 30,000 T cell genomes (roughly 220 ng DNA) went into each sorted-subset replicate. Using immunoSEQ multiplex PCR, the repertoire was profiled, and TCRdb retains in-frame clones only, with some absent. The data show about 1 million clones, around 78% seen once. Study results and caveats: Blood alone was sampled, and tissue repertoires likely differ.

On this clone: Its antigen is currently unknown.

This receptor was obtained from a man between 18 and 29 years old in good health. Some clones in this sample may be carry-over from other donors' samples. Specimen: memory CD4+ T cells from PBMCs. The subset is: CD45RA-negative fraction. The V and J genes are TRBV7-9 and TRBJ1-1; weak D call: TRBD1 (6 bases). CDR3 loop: CASSQILGQKAFF. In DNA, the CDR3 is TGTGCCAGCAGCCAAATTCTAGGACAGAAAGCTTTCTTT.